Listed here are 22 T cell receptor beta chains from one sample, sequenced in a study of blood T cell repertoires in COVID-19. Clones were sequenced by immunoSEQ multiplex PCR, and TCRdb holds only the in-frame ones, with some missing. The data contain 200,000 to 250,000 clones, roughly nine tenths of them singletons. Specimen: peripheral blood. The receptors were sampled from a woman aged 45-65 years with COVID-19, enrolled during active disease.

V usage is TRBV5-1 and J usage is TRBJ2-1; 10 bases agree with TRBD1. There are 14 residues in the CDR3. Germline CDR1 reads SGHRS; CDR2 reads YFSETQ. J lost 4 bases, V lost 4 bases, and 2 bases had no gene match. As DNA, the CDR3 is TGCGCCAGCAGCCCGGGACAGGGGTACAATGAGCAGTTCTTC. As protein: CASSPGQGYNEQFF. The full variable domain, rest sourced from reference TRBV5-1 and TRBJ2-1, is KAGVTQTPRYLIKTRGQQVTLSCSPISGHRSVSWYQQTPGQGLQFLFEYFSETQRNKGNFPGRFSGRQFSNSRSEMNVSTLELGDSALYLCASSPGQGYNEQFFGPGTRLTVL.

This chain links TRBV14 with TRBJ1-1; D call uncertain. Germline assignment: CDR1 SGHDN and CDR2 FVKESK. The V end was cut by 3 bases, the J end by 2 bases, with 16 bases between. The CDR3 loop spans 16 amino acids. CDR3: CASSQNLREDNTEAFF. The CDR3 nucleotides are TGTGCCAGCAGCCAGAATCTTAGGGAGGACAACACTGAAGCTTTCTTT.

This clone showed up just once. This rearrangement joins TRBV11-2 to TRBJ1-2, with TRBD1 as a possible D gene (6 bases). Between the trimmed V and J ends, which lost 0 bases and 8 bases, there was a span of 13 bases. The length of the CDR3 is 14 residues. CDR1 is SGHAT, CDR2 FQNNGV, per germline. CDR3: CASSLERGAGGYTF. The CDR3 nucleotides read TGTGCCAGCAGCTTAGAACGGGGGGCGGGAGGCTACACCTTC.

V and J are TRBV12-5 and TRBJ1-2, with no clear D. The CDR3 loop spans 15 amino acids. The germline V gene has CDR1 LGHNT and CDR2 FRNRAP. V was pared by 7 bases and J by 0 bases, with 15 bases between. In DNA form, the CDR3 reads TGTGCTAGTGCCCCCAACAGAATCCCTAACTATGGCTACACCTTC. Its protein product is CASAPNRIPNYGYTF. The variable domain in full, with the rest retrieved from reference TRBV12-5 and TRBJ1-2, is DARVTQTPRHKVTEMGQEVTMRCQPILGHNTVFWYRQTMMQGLELLAYFRNRAPLDDSGMPKDRFSAEMPDATLATLKIQPSEPRDSAVYFCASAPNRIPNYGYTFGSGTRLTVV.

The chain combines TRBV12-5 with TRBJ1-1; D is possibly TRBD1 (5 bases). The CDR3 is 14 amino acids. V was trimmed by 5 bases and J by 0 bases, leaving 10 bases between them. The V gene's germline CDR1 is LGHNT and CDR2 FRNRAP. The CDR3 DNA reads as TGTGCTAGTGGTCCTGACAGCATGAACACTGAAGCTTTCTTT. It codes for CASGPDSMNTEAFF. The full variable domain, with the rest looked up from reference TRBV12-5 and TRBJ1-1, is DARVTQTPRHKVTEMGQEVTMRCQPILGHNTVFWYRQTMMQGLELLAYFRNRAPLDDSGMPKDRFSAEMPDATLATLKIQPSEPRDSAVYFCASGPDSMNTEAFFGQGTRLTVV.

The rearrangement joins TRBV5-5 to TRBJ2-3, with D possibly TRBD1 on 6 matching bases. V lost 3 bases and J lost 6, with 20 bases in between. Germline values: CDR1 SGHKS, CDR2 YYEKEE (reference sequence). This CDR3 region has 16 residues. The DNA of the CDR3 is TGTGCCAGCAGCTCGAGCTTAACAGGGATTGGGGATACGCAGTATTTT. Encoded protein: CASSSSLTGIGDTQYF.

The chain carries TRBV11-2 and TRBJ2-7, with 8 bases matching TRBD1. V was pared by 1 base and J by 3 bases, with 8 bases of the junction left unmatched. The CDR3 covers 16 residues. Germline-derived CDR1 and CDR2 are SGHAT and FQNNGV. The CDR3 nucleotides read TGTGCCAGCAGCTTAGGCCCGACAGGGGTGGGCTACGAGCAGTACGTC. Translating it yields CASSLGPTGVGYEQYV.

The V call is TRBV13, the J call TRBJ1-1; D remains ambiguous. The CDR3 totals 14 residues. V dropped 4 bases and J dropped 1 base, with 10 bases sitting between them. Germline V gene data show CDR1 as PRHDT and CDR2 as FYEKMQ (reference sequence). The CDR3 sequence: CASSSERRNTEAFF. CDR3 bases: TGTGCCAGCAGCTCCGAAAGGAGGAACACTGAAGCTTTCTTT.

The V call is TRBV19, the J call TRBJ1-5; D is unresolved. Deletions cut 3 bases from V and 11 bases from J, with 11 bases between. The CDR3 runs to 12 residues. CDR1 and CDR2 from the germline V gene are LNHDA and SQIVND (reference sequence). CDR3: CASSMPGRAQHF. The CDR3 nucleotides read TGTGCCAGTAGTATGCCGGGGAGGGCCCAGCATTTT.

V and J are TRBV11-1 and TRBJ1-1; D is unresolved. CDR3 size: 13 residues. Trimming stripped 5 bases from V and 1 base from J, with 8 bases between. CDR1 and CDR2 (germline): SGHAT, FQDESV (reference sequence). CDR3 nucleotides: TGTGCCAGCAGCCCGGGTGGGAACACTGAAGCTTTCTTT. Amino acid sequence: CASSPGGNTEAFF. The variable domain in full, completed from reference TRBV11-1 and TRBJ1-1, reads EAEVAQSPRYKITEKSQAVAFWCDPISGHATLYWYRQILGQGPELLVQFQDESVVDDSQLPKDRFSAERLKGVDSTLKIQPAELGDSAMYLCASSPGGNTEAFFGQGTRLTVV.

This sequence joins TRBV11-2 and TRBJ2-2, with a possible D match to TRBD1 (6 bases). CDR1 and CDR2 from the germline V gene are SGHAT and FQNNGV. Trimming took off 5 bases at V and 7 bases at J, with 17 bases between the two ends. This CDR3 spans 15 amino acids. The CDR3 coding sequence is TGTGCCAGCAGCCCACAGGGTCCGGTGGGCGGGGAGCTGTTTTTT. It codes for CASSPQGPVGGELFF.

The DNA for the CDR3 is TGTGCCACCAGTGACACAGTGGATGGTGGCTACACCTTC. Amino acid sequence: CATSDTVDGGYTF. The genes are TRBV24-1 and TRBJ1-2; D unresolved. CDR1 and CDR2 (germline): KGHDR, SFDVKD. With 4 bases removed from V and 7 bases from J, the gap between germline ends came to 12 bases. There are 13 residues in the CDR3.

The chain couples TRBV6-5 to TRBJ2-3, with D maybe TRBD1 (5 bases). The V end lost 6 bases, the J end lost 1 base, and 14 bases lay between the germline ends. The V gene's germline CDR1 is MNHEY and CDR2 SVGAGI. The CDR3 runs to 15 residues. CDR3 loop: CASRRRGFGTDTQYF. CDR3 nucleotide sequence: TGTGCCAGCAGGAGAAGGGGATTCGGCACAGATACGCAGTATTTT.

The rearrangement uses TRBV13 and TRBJ2-3, with 7 positions matching TRBD2. This CDR3 is 16 amino acids long. Trimming cost V 5 bases and J 4 bases; bases outside gene matches: 12. Germline CDR1 is PRHDT and CDR2 is FYEKMQ (reference sequence). The CDR3 bases are TGTGCCAGCAGCGAGGAGAGCGGGGTAGGGGCAGATACGCAGTATTTT. Its protein is CASSEESGVGADTQYF.

The rearrangement links TRBV3-1 (or the pseudogene TRBV3-2) to TRBJ2-1; D may be TRBD2 (5 bases). The CDR3 totals 13 residues. Trimming pared 0 bases from V and 9 bases from J, leaving 9 bases between. Germline CDR1 and CDR2: LGHDT and YNNKEL (reference sequence). CDR3 in DNA: TGTGCCAGCAGCCAAGATGTGGGGAGTGAGCAGTTCTTC. Amino acid sequence: CASSQDVGSEQFF.

In DNA form, the CDR3 reads TGTGCCAGTAGTATGAGGACAGGGGCCACCGAACCCCTCCACTTT. Protein sequence: CASSMRTGATEPLHF. The V and J genes are TRBV19 and TRBJ1-6; the match to TRBD1 covers 9 bases. The CDR3 is 15 amino acids. Germline trimming cut 3 bases from V and 12 bases from J; bases unmatched to any gene: 9. The V gene's germline CDR1 is LNHDA and CDR2 SQIVND (reference sequence).

The genes are TRBV5-1 and TRBJ2-7, with D perhaps TRBD1 (6 bases). Germline assignment: CDR1 SGHRS and CDR2 YFSETQ. The V and J ends lost 2 bases and 6 bases respectively, with 9 bases between them. This CDR3 region has 12 residues. As DNA, the CDR3 is TGCGCCAGCAGCTTACAGGGAATCGAGCAGTACTTC. This codes for CASSLQGIEQYF.

The gene calls are TRBV15 and TRBJ2-2, with 8 bases identical to TRBD1. V lost 3 bases and J lost 5; bases outside the gene matches: 11. The germline V gene has CDR1 LNHNV and CDR2 YYDKDF (reference sequence). CDR3 length equals 17 residues. The CDR3 nucleotides are TGTGCCACCAGCAGTTCCATGACAGGGGCGGGGACCGGGGAGCTGTTTTTT. It translates to CATSSSMTGAGTGELFF.

The chain couples TRBV9 to TRBJ2-2; tentatively, D is TRBD1 (6 bases). Trimming shortened V by 1 base and J by 3 bases, and 7 bases separated the two germline ends. The germline V gene has CDR1 SGDLS and CDR2 YYNGEE. This CDR3 spans 14 amino acids. CDR3 loop: CASSVKGDTGELFF. For the CDR3, the DNA is TGTGCCAGCAGCGTAAAGGGGGACACCGGGGAGCTGTTTTTT. Looking up the rest from reference TRBV9 and TRBJ2-2 gives the full variable domain: DSGVTQTPKHLITATGQRVTLRCSPRSGDLSVYWYQQSLDQGLQFLIQYYNGEERAKGNILERFSAQQFPDLHSELNLSSLELGDSALYFCASSVKGDTGELFFGEGSRLTVL.

The V and J genes are TRBV27 and TRBJ1-1; D is ambiguous. V lost 0 bases, J lost 8 bases, and 10 bases lay in between. This CDR3 is 13 amino acids long. CDR1 MNHEY and CDR2 SMNVEV come from the germline V gene (reference sequence). CDR3 DNA: TGTGCCAGCAGTTTATCGATTCCCGGGGAAGCTTTCTTT. This sequence encodes CASSLSIPGEAFF.

CDR3 sequence reads: CASSSPPYGYTF. CDR3 coding DNA: TGTGCCAGCAGTTCCCCCCCTTATGGCTACACCTTC. The chain couples TRBV28 to TRBJ1-2; D is unresolved. The CDR3 runs to 12 residues. Germline V CDR1 and CDR2: MDHEN, SYDVKM. Trimming stripped 4 bases from V and 5 bases from J, with 8 bases between.

The chain employs TRBV7-8 and TRBJ1-5; TRBD1 is a possible D gene (5 bases). This CDR3 spans 15 amino acids. The germline V gene has CDR1 SGHVS and CDR2 FQNEAQ. V shed 5 bases and J shed 4 bases, with 15 bases lying between them. The CDR3 coding sequence is TGTGCCAGCAGCCCCATGAGGCCAGGGAATCAGCCCCAGCATTTT. This gives the protein CASSPMRPGNQPQHF.